The present T cell receptor beta chain was sequenced within a study of blood T cell repertoires in COVID-19. Across the whole study: Acute-phase and convalescent COVID-19 samples originated in the United States, Italy and Spain. From T cells, B-cell-depleted T cells, or PBMCs came the material, which was cDNA or gDNA.

Original data processing: Scientists estimated how many nucleated cells there were by amplifying reference gene primers. The repertoire was sequenced with immunoSEQ multiplex PCR; TCRdb's copy has only in-frame clones and lacks some. V and J calls and clone size are given by that table; D and trimming were obtained from the DNA. Altogether 150,000 to 200,000 clones are present, roughly 87% being singletons, with the ten largest covering 20% to 25%. The source of this sequence is a man aged 55 to 70 with active or convalescent COVID-19. The material sequenced was peripheral blood.

The CDR3 reads CASAIGDSWVNEQFF. Here the CDR3 DNA reads TGCGCCAGCGCAATAGGGGACTCCTGGGTCAATGAGCAGTTCTTC. The chain uses TRBV5-1 and TRBJ2-1; D is possibly TRBD2 (6 bases). This CDR3 contains 15 residues. V was cut by 7 bases and J by 6 bases, with 20 bases left in between. Germline assignment: CDR1 SGHRS and CDR2 YFSETQ.